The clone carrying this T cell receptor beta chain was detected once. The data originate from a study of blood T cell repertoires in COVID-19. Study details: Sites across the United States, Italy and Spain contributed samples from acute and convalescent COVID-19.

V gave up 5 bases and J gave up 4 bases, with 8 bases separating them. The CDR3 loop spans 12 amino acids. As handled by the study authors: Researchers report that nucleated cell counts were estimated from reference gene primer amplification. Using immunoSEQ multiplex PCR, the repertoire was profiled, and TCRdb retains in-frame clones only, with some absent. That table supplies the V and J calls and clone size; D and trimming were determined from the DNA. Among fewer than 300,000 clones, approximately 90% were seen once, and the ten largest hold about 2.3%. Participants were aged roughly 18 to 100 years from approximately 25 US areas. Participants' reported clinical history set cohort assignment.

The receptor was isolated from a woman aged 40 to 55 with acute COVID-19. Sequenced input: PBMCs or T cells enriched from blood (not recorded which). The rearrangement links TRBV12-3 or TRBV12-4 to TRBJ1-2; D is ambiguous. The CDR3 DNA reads TGTGCCAGCAGTCCGGGGTCCTATGGCTACACCTTC. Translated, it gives CASSPGSYGYTF.